A selection of T cell receptor beta chains follows, all from one sample in a study of T cells expressing NK-cell markers. Each CDR3 protein gets one entry in TCRdb, which reprocessed the 5' RACE reads and gives no DNA. The sample table includes about 380,000 distinct CDR3 sequences. Sequenced sample: blood T cells: a sorted CD56 or NKG2C T cell subset, CD4+ or CD8+ T cells, or bulk PBMC T cells (not recorded which). These receptors all stem from a man aged 18-75 years in good health. Each CDR3 is given with its conserved first and last residue.

J	V	length	CDR3
TRBJ2-3	TRBV6-1	16	CASSVGQDGSWDTQYF
TRBJ2-3	TRBV6-5	17	CASSFGPGTPSTDTQYF
TRBJ2-7	TRBV12-3/TRBV12-4	15	CASSLDLGTANEQYF
TRBJ2-3	TRBV11-2	17	CASRKTRLAGFTDTQYF
TRBJ2-7	TRBV27	15	CASSFKWGSSYEQYF
TRBJ2-3	TRBV29-1	12	CSVEQGANTQYF
TRBJ2-1	TRBV6-1	16	CASSPRGDRVNSEQFF
TRBJ1-4	TRBV6-1	16	CASRSNRQGLNEKLFF
TRBJ2-7	TRBV6-1	15	CASTEGGGLAYEQYF
TRBJ2-7	TRBV3-1	16	CASSGNRLAGSYEQYF
TRBJ2-7	TRBV6-1	15	CASSRTGQGSYEQYF
TRBJ1-2	TRBV5-1	15	CASSLEASFSDGYTF
TRBJ2-7	TRBV18	15	CASSPRGGSSYEQYF